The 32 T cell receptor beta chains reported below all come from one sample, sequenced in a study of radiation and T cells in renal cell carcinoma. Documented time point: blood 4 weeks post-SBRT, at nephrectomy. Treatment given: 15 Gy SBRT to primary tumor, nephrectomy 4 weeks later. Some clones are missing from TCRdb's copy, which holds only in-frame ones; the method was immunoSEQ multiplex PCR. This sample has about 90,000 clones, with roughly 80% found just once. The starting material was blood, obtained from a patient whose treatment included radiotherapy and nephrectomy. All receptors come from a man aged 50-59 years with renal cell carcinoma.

CDR3 amino acids: CASTSGGAADTQYF. The CDR3 DNA reads TGTGCCAGCACCAGCGGGGGGGCGGCAGATACGCAGTATTTT. The chain employs TRBV7-2 and TRBJ2-3, with TRBD2 matching over 10 bases. The ends lost 7 bases at V and 4 bases at J; junction bases unmatched: 5. The germline V gene has CDR1 SGHTA and CDR2 FQGNSA. The CDR3 extends over 14 amino acids.

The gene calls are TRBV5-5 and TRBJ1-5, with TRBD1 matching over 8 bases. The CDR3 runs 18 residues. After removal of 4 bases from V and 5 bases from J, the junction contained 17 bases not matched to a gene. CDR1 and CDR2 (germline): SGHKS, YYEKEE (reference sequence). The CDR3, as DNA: TGTGCCAGCAGCCTAGGGACAGGTATTTTTAATATGGATCAGCCCCAGCATTTT. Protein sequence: CASSLGTGIFNMDQPQHF.

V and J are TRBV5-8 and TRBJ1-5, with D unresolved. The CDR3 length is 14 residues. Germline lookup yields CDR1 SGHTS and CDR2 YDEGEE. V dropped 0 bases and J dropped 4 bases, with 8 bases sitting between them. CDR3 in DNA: TGTGCCAGCAGCTTGGGAATGGGGAATCAGCCCCAGCATTTT. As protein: CASSLGMGNQPQHF.

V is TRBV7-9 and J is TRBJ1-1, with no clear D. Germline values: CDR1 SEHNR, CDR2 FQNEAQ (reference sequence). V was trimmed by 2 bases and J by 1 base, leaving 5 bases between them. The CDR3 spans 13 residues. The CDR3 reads CASSLNTNTEAFF. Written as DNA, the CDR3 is TGTGCCAGCAGCTTAAACACGAACACTGAAGCTTTCTTT.

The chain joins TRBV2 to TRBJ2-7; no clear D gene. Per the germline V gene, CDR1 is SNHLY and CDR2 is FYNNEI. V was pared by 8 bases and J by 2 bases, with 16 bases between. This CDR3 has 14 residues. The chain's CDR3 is CASLTQWPPYEQYF. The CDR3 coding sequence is TGTGCCAGCTTAACGCAGTGGCCTCCCTACGAGCAGTACTTC.

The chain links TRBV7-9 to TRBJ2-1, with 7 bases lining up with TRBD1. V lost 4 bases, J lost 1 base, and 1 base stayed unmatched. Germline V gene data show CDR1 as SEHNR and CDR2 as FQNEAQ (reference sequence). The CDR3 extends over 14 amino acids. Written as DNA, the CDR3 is TGTGCCAGCAGCTCGACAGGGTCCTACAATGAGCAGTTCTTC. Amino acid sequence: CASSSTGSYNEQFF.

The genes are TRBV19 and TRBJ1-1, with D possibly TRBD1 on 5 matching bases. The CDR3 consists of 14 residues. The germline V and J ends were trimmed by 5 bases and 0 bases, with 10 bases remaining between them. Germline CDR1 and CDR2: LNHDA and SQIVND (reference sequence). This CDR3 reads CASSRRQLNTEAFF. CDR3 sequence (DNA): TGTGCCAGTAGTCGCCGACAGTTGAACACTGAAGCTTTCTTT.

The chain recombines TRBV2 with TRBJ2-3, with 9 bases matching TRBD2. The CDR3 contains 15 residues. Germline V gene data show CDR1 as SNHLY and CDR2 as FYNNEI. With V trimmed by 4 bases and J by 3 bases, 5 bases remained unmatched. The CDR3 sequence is CASSGIAGETDTQYF. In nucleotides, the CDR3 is TGTGCCAGCAGTGGCATAGCGGGGGAGACAGATACGCAGTATTTT.

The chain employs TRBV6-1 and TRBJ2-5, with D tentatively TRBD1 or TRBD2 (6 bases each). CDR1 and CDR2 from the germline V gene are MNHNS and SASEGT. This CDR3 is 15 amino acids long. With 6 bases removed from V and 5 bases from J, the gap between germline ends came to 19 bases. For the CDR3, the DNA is TGTGCCAGCAGGGTCCCCACTACAGGGACTGAGACCCAGTACTTC. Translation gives CASRVPTTGTETQYF.

As DNA, the CDR3 is TGTGCCAGCACCCGTCTCAGGGGGGATGGCTACACCTTC. This encodes CASTRLRGDGYTF. The chain links TRBV27 to TRBJ1-2; TRBD1 agrees at 7 bases. V lost 7 bases, J lost 6 bases, and 8 bases stayed unmatched. Per the germline V gene, CDR1 is MNHEY and CDR2 is SMNVEV (reference sequence). The CDR3 totals 13 residues.

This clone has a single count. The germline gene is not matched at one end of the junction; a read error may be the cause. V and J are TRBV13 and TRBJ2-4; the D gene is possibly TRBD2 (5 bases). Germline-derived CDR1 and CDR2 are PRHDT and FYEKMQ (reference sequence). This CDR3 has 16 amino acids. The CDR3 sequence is CASSREPGLNKDIQYF. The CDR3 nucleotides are TGTGCCAGCAGCAGGGAGCCAGGTTTGAACAAAGACATTCAGTACTTC.

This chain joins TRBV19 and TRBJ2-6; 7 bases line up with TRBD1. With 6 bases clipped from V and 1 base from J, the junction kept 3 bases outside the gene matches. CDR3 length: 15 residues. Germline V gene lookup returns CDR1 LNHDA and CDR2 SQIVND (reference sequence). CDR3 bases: TGTGCCAGTAGACCACAGGGGTCTGGGGCCAACGTCCTGACTTTC. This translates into CASRPQGSGANVLTF.

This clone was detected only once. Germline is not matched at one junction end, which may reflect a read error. The CDR3 loop is CASSQGTGVQETQYF. CDR3 DNA: TGTGCCAGCAGCCAGGGGACAGGGGTCCAAGAGACCCAGTACTTC. The gene calls are TRBV5-1 and TRBJ2-5; 10 bases match TRBD1. The CDR3 loop spans 15 amino acids. The germline gives CDR1 SGHRS, CDR2 YFSETQ.

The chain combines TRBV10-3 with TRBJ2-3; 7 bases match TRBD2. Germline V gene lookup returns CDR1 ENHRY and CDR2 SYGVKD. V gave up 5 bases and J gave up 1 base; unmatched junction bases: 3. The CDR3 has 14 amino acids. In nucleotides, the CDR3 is TGTGCCATCAGTATGGGGGGGGGCACAGATACGCAGTATTTT. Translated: CAISMGGGTDTQYF.

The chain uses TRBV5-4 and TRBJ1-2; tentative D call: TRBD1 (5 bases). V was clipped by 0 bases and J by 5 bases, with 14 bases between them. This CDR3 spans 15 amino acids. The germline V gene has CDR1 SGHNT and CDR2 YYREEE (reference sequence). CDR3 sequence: CASSLEVTGGYGYTF. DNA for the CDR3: TGTGCCAGCAGCTTGGAGGTCACGGGGGGATATGGCTACACCTTC. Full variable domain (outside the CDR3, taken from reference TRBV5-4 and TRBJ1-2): ETGVTQSPTHLIKTRGQQVTLRCSSQSGHNTVSWYQQALGQGPQFIFQYYREEENGRGNFPPRFSGLQFPNYSSELNVNALELDDSALYLCASSLEVTGGYGYTFGSGTRLTVV.

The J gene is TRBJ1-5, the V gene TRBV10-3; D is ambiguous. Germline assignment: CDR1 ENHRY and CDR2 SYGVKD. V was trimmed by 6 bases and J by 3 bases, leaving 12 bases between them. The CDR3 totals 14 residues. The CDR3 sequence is CAISLDEFNQPQHF. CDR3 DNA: TGTGCCATCAGCCTTGACGAATTCAATCAGCCCCAGCATTTT.

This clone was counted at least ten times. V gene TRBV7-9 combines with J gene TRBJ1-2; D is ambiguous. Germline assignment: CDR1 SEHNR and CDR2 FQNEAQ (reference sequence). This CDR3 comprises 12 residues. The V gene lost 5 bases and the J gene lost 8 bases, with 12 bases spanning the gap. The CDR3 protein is CASSLTSYGYTF. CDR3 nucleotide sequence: TGTGCCAGCAGCCTTACCTCATACGGCTACACCTTC.

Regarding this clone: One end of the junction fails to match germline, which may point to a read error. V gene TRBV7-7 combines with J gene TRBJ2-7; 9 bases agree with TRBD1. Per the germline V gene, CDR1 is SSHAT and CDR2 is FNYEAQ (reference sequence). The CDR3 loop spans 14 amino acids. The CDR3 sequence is CASSFGQGNYEQYF. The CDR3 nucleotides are TGTGCTAGCAGCTTCGGACAGGGGAACTACGAGCAGTACTTC.

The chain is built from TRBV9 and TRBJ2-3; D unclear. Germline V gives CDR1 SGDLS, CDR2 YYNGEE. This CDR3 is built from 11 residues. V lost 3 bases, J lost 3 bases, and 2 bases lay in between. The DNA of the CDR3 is TGTGCCAGCAGCGCGACAGATACGCAGTATTTT. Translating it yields CASSATDTQYF.

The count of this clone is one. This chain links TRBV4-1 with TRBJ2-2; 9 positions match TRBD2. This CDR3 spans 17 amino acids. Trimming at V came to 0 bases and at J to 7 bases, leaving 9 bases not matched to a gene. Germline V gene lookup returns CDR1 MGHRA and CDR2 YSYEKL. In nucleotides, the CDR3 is TGCGCCAGCAGCCAAGATTGGGGTAGCGGGAGCCTCGGGGAGCTGTTTTTT. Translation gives CASSQDWGSGSLGELFF.

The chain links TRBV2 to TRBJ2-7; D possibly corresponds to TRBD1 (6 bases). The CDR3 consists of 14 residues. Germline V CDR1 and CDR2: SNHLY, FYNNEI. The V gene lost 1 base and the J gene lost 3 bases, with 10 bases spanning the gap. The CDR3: CASSEGQGIYEQYF. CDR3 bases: TGTGCCAGCAGTGAAGGGCAGGGGATCTACGAGCAGTACTTC.

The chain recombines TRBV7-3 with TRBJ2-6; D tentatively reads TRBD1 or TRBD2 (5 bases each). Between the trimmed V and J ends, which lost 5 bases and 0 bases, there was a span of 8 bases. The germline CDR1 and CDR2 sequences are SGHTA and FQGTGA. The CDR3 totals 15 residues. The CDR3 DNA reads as TGTGCCAGCAGCGAGGGGTCCTCTGGGGCCAACGTCCTGACTTTC. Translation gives CASSEGSSGANVLTF.

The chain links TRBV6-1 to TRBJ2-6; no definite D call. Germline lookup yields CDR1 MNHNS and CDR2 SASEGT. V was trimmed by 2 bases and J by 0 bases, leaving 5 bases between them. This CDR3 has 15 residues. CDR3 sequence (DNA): TGTGCCAGCAGTGAATTCGGCTCTGGGGCCAACGTCCTGACTTTC. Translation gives CASSEFGSGANVLTF.

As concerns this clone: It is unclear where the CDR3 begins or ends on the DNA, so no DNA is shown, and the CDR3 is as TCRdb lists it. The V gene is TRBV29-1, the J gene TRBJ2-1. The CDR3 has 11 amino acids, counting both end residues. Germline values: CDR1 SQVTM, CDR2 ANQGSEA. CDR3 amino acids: CSVADGTGTFF.

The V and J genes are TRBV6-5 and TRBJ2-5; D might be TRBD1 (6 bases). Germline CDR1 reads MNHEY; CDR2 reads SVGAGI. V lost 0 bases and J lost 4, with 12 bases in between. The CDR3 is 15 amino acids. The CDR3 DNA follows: TGTGCCAGCAGTTACTCCACAGGGCCCGGAGAGACCCAGTACTTC. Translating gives CASSYSTGPGETQYF.

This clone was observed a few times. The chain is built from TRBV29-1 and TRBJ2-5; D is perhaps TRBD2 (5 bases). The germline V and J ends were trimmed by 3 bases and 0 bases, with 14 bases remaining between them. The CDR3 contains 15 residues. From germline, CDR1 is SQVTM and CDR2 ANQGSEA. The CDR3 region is CSVDRAARYQETQYF. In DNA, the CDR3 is TGCAGCGTTGATCGAGCGGCCCGCTACCAAGAGACCCAGTACTTC.

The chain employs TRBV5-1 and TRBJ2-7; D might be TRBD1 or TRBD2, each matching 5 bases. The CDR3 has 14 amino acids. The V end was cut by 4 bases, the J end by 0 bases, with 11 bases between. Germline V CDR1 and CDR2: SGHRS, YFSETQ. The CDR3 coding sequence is TGCGCCAGCAGCCCGGGGACCACCTCCTACGAGCAGTACTTC. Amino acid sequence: CASSPGTTSYEQYF.

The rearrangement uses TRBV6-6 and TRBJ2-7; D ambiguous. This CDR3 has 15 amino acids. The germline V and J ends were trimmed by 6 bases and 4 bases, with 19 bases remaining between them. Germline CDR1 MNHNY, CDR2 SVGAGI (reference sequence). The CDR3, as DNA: TGTGCCAGCAGCTTCCCCGATCGTCTTGAATACGAGCAGTACTTC. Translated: CASSFPDRLEYEQYF.

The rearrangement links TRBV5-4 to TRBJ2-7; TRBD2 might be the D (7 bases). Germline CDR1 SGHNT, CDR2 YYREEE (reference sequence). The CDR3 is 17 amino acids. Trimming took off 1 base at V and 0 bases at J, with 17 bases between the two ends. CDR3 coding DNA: TGTGCCAGCAGCTTGTTGAGGGGGGGGGACTACTCCTACGAGCAGTACTTC. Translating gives CASSLLRGGDYSYEQYF. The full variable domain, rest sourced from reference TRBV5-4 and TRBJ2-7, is ETGVTQSPTHLIKTRGQQVTLRCSSQSGHNTVSWYQQALGQGPQFIFQYYREEENGRGNFPPRFSGLQFPNYSSELNVNALELDDSALYLCASSLLRGGDYSYEQYFGPGTRLTVT.

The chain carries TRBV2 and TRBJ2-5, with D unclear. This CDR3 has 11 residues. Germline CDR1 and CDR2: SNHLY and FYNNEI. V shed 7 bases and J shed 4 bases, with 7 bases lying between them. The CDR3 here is CASTGLETQYF. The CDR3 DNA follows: TGTGCCAGCACTGGGCTAGAGACCCAGTACTTC.

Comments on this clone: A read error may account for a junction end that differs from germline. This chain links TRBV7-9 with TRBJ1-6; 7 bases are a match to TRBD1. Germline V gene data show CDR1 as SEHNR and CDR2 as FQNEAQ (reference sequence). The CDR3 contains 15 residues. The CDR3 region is CASSLAGGSYSPLHF. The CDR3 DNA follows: TGTGCCAGCAGTTTAGCAGGGGGTTCGTATTCACCCCTCCACTTT.

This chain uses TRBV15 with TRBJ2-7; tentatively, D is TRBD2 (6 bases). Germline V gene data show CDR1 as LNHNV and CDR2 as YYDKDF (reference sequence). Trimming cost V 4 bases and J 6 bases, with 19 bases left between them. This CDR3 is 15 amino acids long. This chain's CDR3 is CATSTGRQNRLEQYF. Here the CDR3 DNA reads TGTGCCACCAGCACAGGGAGGCAGAACCGGCTCGAGCAGTACTTC.